The 2 T cell receptor beta chains presented below share a single source sample, sequenced in a study of molecular identifiers for immune sequencing clone quantification. TCRdb recomputed calls from the PCR reads with MiXCR, one row per CDR3 protein. In the table there are a few hundred thousand distinct CDR3 sequences, 20% to 25% of which are singletons. Specimen: naive CD8+ T cells from blood, with Jurkat cell RNA spiked in. Subset: FACS-sorted CD8+CD4-CCR7+CD45RA+ naive T cells. These receptors originate from a human donor in good health. Some libraries in this study had Jurkat cell RNA spiked in.

With regard to this clonotype: At one of its ends the junction is not consistent with the germline gene, which may arise from a read error. The rearrangement joins TRBV19 to TRBJ2-7, with D possibly TRBD2 on 7 matching bases. Germline-derived CDR1 and CDR2 are LNHDA and SQIVND (reference sequence). The CDR3 is 14 amino acids. Here the CDR3 reads CASSIAGRGHEQYF. The CDR3 DNA is TGTGCCAGTAGCATAGCCGGGCGGGGGCACGAGCAGTACTTC. The complete variable domain, with remaining parts taken from reference TRBV19 and TRBJ2-7, reads DGGITQSPKYLFRKEGQNVTLSCEQNLNHDAMYWYRQDPGQGLRLIYYSQIVNDFQKGDIAEGYSVSREKKESFPLTVTSAQKNPTAFYLCASSIAGRGHEQYFGPGTRLTVT.

The chain joins TRBV30 to TRBJ2-2, with D tentatively TRBD2 (6 bases). The CDR3 extends over 15 amino acids. V was shortened by 1 base and J by 10 bases, with 19 bases between the two germline ends. The germline V gene has CDR1 GTSNPN and CDR2 SVGIG (reference sequence). In DNA form, the CDR3 reads TGTGCCTGGAGTGAAATACGGAACGGCGGGGAGGAGCTGTTTTTT. Amino acid sequence: CAWSEIRNGGEELFF.